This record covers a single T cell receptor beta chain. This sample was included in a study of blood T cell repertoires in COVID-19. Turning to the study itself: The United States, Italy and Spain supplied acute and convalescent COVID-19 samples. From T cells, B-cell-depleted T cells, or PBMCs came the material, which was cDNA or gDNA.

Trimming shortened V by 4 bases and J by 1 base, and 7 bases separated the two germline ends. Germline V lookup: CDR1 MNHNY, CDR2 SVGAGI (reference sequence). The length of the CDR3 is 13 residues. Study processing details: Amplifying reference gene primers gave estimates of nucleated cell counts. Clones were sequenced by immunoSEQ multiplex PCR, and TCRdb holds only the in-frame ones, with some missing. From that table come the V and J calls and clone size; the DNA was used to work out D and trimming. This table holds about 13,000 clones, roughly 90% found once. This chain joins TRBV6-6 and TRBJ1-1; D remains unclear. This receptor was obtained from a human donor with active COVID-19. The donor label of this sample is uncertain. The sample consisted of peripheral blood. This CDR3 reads CASSSTANTEAFF. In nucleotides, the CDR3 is TGTGCCAGCAGTTCTACAGCGAACACTGAAGCTTTCTTT.